This T cell receptor (beta chain) was obtained from a study of beta chain features in type 1 diabetes. Germline CDR1 and CDR2: SGHTA and FQGNSA. CDR3 size: 13 residues. The V gene lost 6 bases and the J gene lost 3 bases, with 8 bases spanning the gap. This clone was seen more than once but under ten times. The antigen is not known. Study-wide points: A definitive answer on HLA type influencing TCRB rearrangement was not reached here. Moderately but significantly shorter TCRB CDR3s were found in Type 1 diabetes patients in all four CD4+ subsets.

Expressed TCRB transcripts got sequenced, as all isolated RNA was reverse transcribed. Samples of naive, central memory and regulatory T cells yielded a mean of around 3.8 million reads. Profiling relied on immunoSEQ multiplex PCR, and the TCRdb table lists in-frame clones only, not all of them. The table includes 95,000 to 150,000 clones, less than 20% detected once. This sequence was found in a man under 40 with type 1 diabetes. The V and J genes are TRBV7-2 and TRBJ1-4, with D uncertain. Input material: central memory CD4+ T cells from blood. The CDR3 nucleotides are TGTGCCAGCAGAGGGAACCCTAATGAAAAACTGTTTTTT. It codes for CASRGNPNEKLFF.